This is a list of T cell receptor beta chains from one sample in a study of blood T cell repertoires in COVID-19. The data were produced by immunoSEQ multiplex PCR, yet TCRdb's version contains in-frame clones alone and is incomplete. The sample includes nearly 250,000 clones, approximately 84% of them seen just once. Sequenced: peripheral blood. The receptors originated from a woman older than 75 with acute or convalescent COVID-19. Each CDR3 is given without its conserved first and last residue. Fields, in order: V gene, J gene, clone size, CDR3 protein. Rows may omit the clone size; those that give it use once, few, many or a size class.

V: TRBV4-1
J: TRBJ1-5
size: NA
CDR3: ASSQGTGGGNQPQH

V: TRBV6-2/TRBV6-3
J: TRBJ2-5
size: NA
CDR3: ASSPPWGAQY

V: TRBV12-2
J: TRBJ1-2
size: once
CDR3: ASHISRGLDGYT

V: TRBV11-3
J: TRBJ2-5
size: once
CDR3: ASSPGYQETQY

V: TRBV7-3
J: TRBJ2-2
size: NA
CDR3: ASSLVPTGRGTGELF

V: TRBV30
J: TRBJ2-7
size: NA
CDR3: AWSPDRVGEQY

V: TRBV12-5
J: TRBJ2-7
size: NA
CDR3: ASGKVTGIYHEQY

V: TRBV7-6
J: TRBJ2-2
size: NA
CDR3: ASAPQGYNTGELF

V: TRBV19
J: TRBJ2-1
size: NA
CDR3: ASRTSGGNEQF

V: TRBV19
J: TRBJ1-1
size: NA
CDR3: ASSRGGANTEAF

V: TRBV5-1
J: TRBJ2-3
size: NA
CDR3: ASSTLISSTDTQY

V: TRBV6-2/TRBV6-3
J: TRBJ2-1
size: NA
CDR3: ASSYPLGGGVRNEQF

V: TRBV19
J: TRBJ1-5
size: few
CDR3: ASSMGGGGEPQH

V: TRBV6-5
J: TRBJ2-2
size: NA
CDR3: ASRGLAGFTGELF

V: TRBV2
J: TRBJ2-1
size: NA
CDR3: ASSEWRGGLNEQF

V: TRBV6-6
J: TRBJ1-5
size: NA
CDR3: ASSYSTSSNQPQH

V: TRBV5-6
J: TRBJ2-2
size: few
CDR3: ASSLLAGGISTGELF

V: TRBV6-2/TRBV6-3
J: TRBJ2-5
size: NA
CDR3: ASSHTGTPFKETQY

V: TRBV29-1
J: TRBJ2-7
size: NA
CDR3: SVDMPGGEQY

V: TRBV19
J: TRBJ2-1
size: NA
CDR3: ASSMPLGGSSYNEQF

V: TRBV6-5
J: TRBJ2-5
size: NA
CDR3: ASSYSTGGRETQY

V: TRBV19
J: TRBJ2-5
size: NA
CDR3: ASSIDGFGETQY

V: TRBV7-3
J: TRBJ1-1
size: NA
CDR3: ASSYSPSQGKGIMNTEAF

V: TRBV29-1
J: TRBJ1-2
size: NA
CDR3: SAGQDANYGYT

V: TRBV4-2
J: TRBJ2-5
size: NA
CDR3: ASSPLNQETQY

V: TRBV5-5
J: TRBJ1-2
size: NA
CDR3: ASSLDGQGVWGYT

V: TRBV4-2
J: TRBJ2-3
size: NA
CDR3: ASSQDLLDTDTQY

V: TRBV25-1
J: TRBJ1-5
size: NA
CDR3: ASSDRLSNQPQH

V: TRBV29-1
J: TRBJ2-6
size: NA
CDR3: SAGTGGFGANVLT

V: TRBV7-2
J: TRBJ1-5
size: NA
CDR3: ASSSSDQPQH

V: TRBV28
J: TRBJ2-1
size: NA
CDR3: ASSLYADYNEQF

V: TRBV11-2
J: TRBJ2-7
size: NA
CDR3: ASSSPGTSRDEQY

V: TRBV11-2
J: TRBJ1-2
size: NA
CDR3: ASSPQVGAGGVYGYT

V: TRBV12-3/TRBV12-4
J: TRBJ1-1
size: NA
CDR3: ASSLVERKAF

V: TRBV5-1
J: TRBJ1-2
size: NA
CDR3: ASGTGGAGGYT

V: TRBV13
J: TRBJ2-7
size: once
CDR3: ASSLGNEVAD

V: TRBV5-1
J: TRBJ2-5
size: few
CDR3: ASSLRDRGRETQY

V: TRBV7-9
J: TRBJ1-5
size: NA
CDR3: ASSFGPGGGTYISPQH

V: TRBV5-5
J: TRBJ2-7
size: NA
CDR3: ASSLAGGFSYEQY

V: TRBV11-2
J: TRBJ2-2
size: NA
CDR3: ASSRRGSANTGELF

V: TRBV19
J: TRBJ2-2
size: NA
CDR3: ASSIRQGSTGELF

V: TRBV19
J: TRBJ1-2
size: NA
CDR3: ASSPPPRTGNYGYT

V: TRBV18
J: TRBJ2-4
size: NA
CDR3: ASSPGGEFIQY

V: TRBV13
J: TRBJ2-5
size: NA
CDR3: ASSLEGRVETQY

V: TRBV7-9
J: TRBJ1-2
size: NA
CDR3: ASSLIDHVGANYGYT

V: TRBV5-4
J: TRBJ2-7
size: NA
CDR3: ASSPGHRYEQY

V: TRBV5-5
J: TRBJ1-1
size: NA
CDR3: ASSSGGIDTEAF

V: TRBV7-9
J: TRBJ1-2
size: NA
CDR3: ASSGLRKDTPSYGYT

V: TRBV19
J: TRBJ2-1
size: NA
CDR3: ASSSLAGGPPNEQF

V: TRBV7-9
J: TRBJ1-4
size: NA
CDR3: ASSQQQATNEKLF

V: TRBV6-5
J: TRBJ2-1
size: NA
CDR3: ASRGTSGGNEQF

V: TRBV12-3/TRBV12-4
J: TRBJ1-5
size: NA
CDR3: ASSFHRDQPQH

V: TRBV9
J: TRBJ1-6
size: NA
CDR3: ASSAWGGGDSPLH

V: TRBV15
J: TRBJ2-5
size: NA
CDR3: ATSRDRGQETQY

V: TRBV18
J: TRBJ2-2
size: once
CDR3: ASSPGQTNTGELF

V: TRBV2
J: TRBJ2-2
size: NA
CDR3: ASSESGTGTGELF

V: TRBV5-1
J: TRBJ1-2
size: NA
CDR3: ASSPTGPNYGYT

V: TRBV6-6
J: TRBJ2-1
size: NA
CDR3: ASSFLAGEDNEQF

V: TRBV19
J: TRBJ1-4
size: NA
CDR3: ASRDRVTNEKLF

V: TRBV6-6
J: TRBJ1-3
size: NA
CDR3: ATRGGESGNTIY